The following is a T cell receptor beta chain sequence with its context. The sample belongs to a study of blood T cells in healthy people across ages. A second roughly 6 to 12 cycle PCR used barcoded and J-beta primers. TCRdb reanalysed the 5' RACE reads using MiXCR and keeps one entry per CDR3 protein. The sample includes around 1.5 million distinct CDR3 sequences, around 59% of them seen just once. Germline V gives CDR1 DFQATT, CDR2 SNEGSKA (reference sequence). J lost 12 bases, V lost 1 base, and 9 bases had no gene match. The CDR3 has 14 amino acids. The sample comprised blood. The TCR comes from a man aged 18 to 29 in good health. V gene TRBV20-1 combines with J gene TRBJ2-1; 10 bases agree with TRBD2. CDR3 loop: CSARGSGLAGVQFF. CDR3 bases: TGCAGTGCTAGAGGCAGTGGCCTAGCGGGAGTGCAGTTCTTC.